These 3 T cell receptor beta chains originate from one sample sequenced in a study of metastatic and nonmetastatic thyroid tumors. MiXCR re-clonotyped the PCR reads for TCRdb. The table includes around 31,000 clones, more than 15% detected once. Patients underwent thyroid surgery, and none had received any treatment before it. The sequencing input was blood. These receptors all stem from a female donor with papillary thyroid cancer or a benign thyroid nodule (not recorded which). Some clones in this sample may be carry-over from other donors' samples.

This clone has at least ten counts. CDR3 protein: CASSLGPGETQYF. The CDR3, as DNA: TGTGCCAGCAGCCTAGGACCTGGAGAGACCCAGTACTTC. The V and J genes are TRBV7-2 and TRBJ2-5, with unresolved D. Deletions cut 5 bases from V and 4 bases from J, with 11 bases between. This CDR3 has 13 amino acids. The V gene's germline CDR1 is SGHTA and CDR2 FQGNSA.

There are many counts of this clone. V is TRBV5-5 and J is TRBJ2-7, with D perhaps matching TRBD2 (5 bases). V was clipped by 6 bases and J by 2 bases, with 18 bases between them. The germline V gene has CDR1 SGHKS and CDR2 YYEKEE (reference sequence). The CDR3 contains 15 residues. The CDR3 sequence: CASTPLRARTYEQYF. CDR3 in DNA: TGTGCCAGCACCCCGCTGAGGGCGAGAACCTACGAGCAGTACTTC.

This clone was seen ten or more times. The chain uses TRBV7-2 and TRBJ2-7, with D perhaps TRBD1 (5 bases). Trimming took off 0 bases at V and 7 bases at J, with 22 bases between the two ends. The CDR3 is made up of 17 amino acids. Germline V gives CDR1 SGHTA, CDR2 FQGNSA. CDR3 sequence (DNA): TGTGCCAGCAGCTTAGCGCCTCTCCCCCAGGGTGGCGGAGAGCAGTACTTC. Its translation: CASSLAPLPQGGGEQYF.